This T cell receptor beta chain was sequenced for a study of blood T cell repertoires in COVID-19. Study as a whole: Collection of acute and convalescent COVID-19 samples took place in the United States, Italy and Spain.

Germline trimming cut 0 bases from V and 4 bases from J; bases unmatched to any gene: 16. The CDR3 consists of 18 residues. Germline CDR1 and CDR2: GTSNPN and SVGIG (reference sequence). As originally analysed: Amplification with reference gene primers provided the estimates of nucleated cell counts. The table came from immunoSEQ multiplex PCR; TCRdb's copy has only in-frame clones and leaves some out. V, J and clone size were drawn from that table, and D and trimming were deduced from the DNA. The table shows around 170,000 clones, with under 90% occurring only once. Sequenced: peripheral blood. This receptor was obtained from a man aged 25 to 45 with active or convalescent COVID-19. This chain joins TRBV30 and TRBJ1-1; 8 bases are a match to TRBD1. DNA for the CDR3: TGTGCCTGGAGTGTACGGCGGCTCGACAGGGGAGGTATCACTGAAGCTTTCTTT. Its protein is CAWSVRRLDRGGITEAFF.